One sample yielded the 17 T cell receptor beta chains listed below, sequenced in a study of CD8+ T cells in alopecia areata. As to treatment: oral pan-JAK inhibitor, 5-10 mg twice daily. cDNA reverse transcribed from extracted RNA served as the sequencing template. Profiling relied on immunoSEQ multiplex PCR, and the TCRdb table lists in-frame clones only, not all of them. This table holds 200,000 to 250,000 clones, 55% to 70% found once. Sequencing was performed on CD4+ T cells sorted from blood, taken at week 4, from a patient treated with tofacitinib. These receptors came from a human donor with alopecia areata.

The genes are TRBV19 and TRBJ1-2, with TRBD1 as a possible D gene (5 bases). The V end was cut by 2 bases, the J end by 4 bases, with 14 bases between. CDR1 and CDR2 from the germline V gene are LNHDA and SQIVND (reference sequence). The CDR3 spans 15 residues. The CDR3: CASSISEHQGYGYTF. Here the CDR3 DNA reads TGTGCCAGTAGTATAAGCGAACACCAGGGCTATGGCTACACCTTC.

CDR3: CASTPSTGQIYGYTF. The CDR3 nucleotides read TGTGCCAGCACCCCAAGCACGGGACAGATTTATGGCTACACCTTC. This chain links TRBV9 with TRBJ1-2; TRBD1 aligns across 7 bases. After removal of 6 bases from V and 5 bases from J, the junction contained 13 bases not matched to a gene. This CDR3 is built from 15 residues. Germline V CDR1 and CDR2: SGDLS, YYNGEE.

The V call is TRBV29-1, the J call TRBJ2-3, with no clear D. The germline CDR1 and CDR2 sequences are SQVTM and ANQGSEA. V lost 4 bases and J 2 bases, leaving 7 bases between the germline ends. This CDR3 is built from 12 residues. CDR3 amino acids: CSVVKTTDTQYF. The CDR3 nucleotides are TGCAGCGTTGTTAAGACCACAGATACGCAGTATTTT.

The genes are TRBV15 and TRBJ2-1, with 8 bases fitting TRBD1. Germline V lookup: CDR1 LNHNV, CDR2 YYDKDF (reference sequence). Trimming at V came to 4 bases and at J to 8 bases, leaving 16 bases not matched to a gene. This CDR3 has 17 amino acids. The CDR3 region is CATSKQGVDRTIHEQFF. CDR3 bases: TGTGCCACCAGCAAACAGGGGGTGGACAGAACCATCCATGAGCAGTTCTTC.

This chain links TRBV2 with TRBJ1-2, with unresolved D. V was pared by 4 bases and J by 4 bases, with 10 bases between. The CDR3 totals 13 residues. Germline V lookup: CDR1 SNHLY, CDR2 FYNNEI. For the CDR3, the DNA is TGTGCCAGCAGTGTGATAAGACCCTATGGCTACACCTTC. Protein: CASSVIRPYGYTF.

This clone was recorded a few times. The chain uses TRBV30 and TRBJ2-7; D may be TRBD1 (7 bases). The CDR3 extends over 13 amino acids. V dropped 7 bases and J dropped 2 bases, with 15 bases sitting between them. Germline V lookup: CDR1 GTSNPN, CDR2 SVGIG (reference sequence). As DNA, the CDR3 is TGTGCCTTACGACAGGGCGGGACCTACGAGCAGTACTTC. It specifies CALRQGGTYEQYF.

This clone was counted only a few times. V and J are TRBV27 and TRBJ1-1; D not resolved. The CDR3 loop spans 13 amino acids. Germline CDR1 and CDR2: MNHEY and SMNVEV (reference sequence). V lost 5 bases and J 6 bases, leaving 13 bases between the germline ends. The CDR3 DNA is TGTGCCAGCAGTCTCTTGGGGTTCCCTGAAGCTTTCTTT. This codes for CASSLLGFPEAFF.

This chain joins TRBV29-1 and TRBJ1-2, with D possibly being TRBD1 (6 bases). Germline CDR1 is SQVTM and CDR2 is ANQGSEA. The CDR3 extends over 12 amino acids. V lost 7 bases to trimming and J lost 4 bases, with 13 bases between them. The CDR3 nucleotides read TGCAGCGGAGGGGGTTTGGGCTATGGCTACACCTTC. This gives the protein CSGGGLGYGYTF.

For the CDR3, the DNA is TGCAGCGCCCAGGTAGCCGCCGGGGAGCTGTTTTTT. Translation: CSAQVAAGELFF. The J gene is TRBJ2-2, the V gene TRBV29-1; D not resolved. Germline V gene data show CDR1 as SQVTM and CDR2 as ANQGSEA. Trimming took off 7 bases at V and 6 bases at J, with 12 bases between the two ends. This CDR3 has 12 amino acids.

V gene TRBV5-1 combines with J gene TRBJ2-5; 9 nucleotides agree with TRBD1. The trim removed 0 bases at V and 5 bases at J, leaving 8 bases unmatched. The germline V gene has CDR1 SGHRS and CDR2 YFSETQ. The CDR3 sequence is 16 residues long. In DNA, the CDR3 is TGCGCCAGCAGCTTGGTAGGGACAGGGAATTCGGAGACCCAGTACTTC. It translates to CASSLVGTGNSETQYF.

This sequence joins TRBV10-3 and TRBJ2-1; TRBD2 matches at 9 bases. CDR3 length: 13 amino acids. Germline loops: CDR1 ENHRY, CDR2 SYGVKD. V shed 10 bases, J shed 5 bases, and the junction held 6 bases outside the gene matches. The CDR3: CATKRGEDNEQFF. CDR3 in DNA: TGTGCCACCAAGCGGGGGGAAGACAATGAGCAGTTCTTC.

The chain employs TRBV30 and TRBJ2-3; the D is unclear. This CDR3 contains 11 residues. The V gene lost 2 bases and the J gene lost 4 bases, with 4 bases spanning the gap. From germline, CDR1 is GTSNPN and CDR2 SVGIG (reference sequence). The CDR3 loop reads CAWSHPDTQYF. CDR3 bases: TGTGCCTGGAGTCACCCAGATACGCAGTATTTT.

The chain has TRBV5-1 and TRBJ2-7; tentative D call: TRBD2 (5 bases). Germline V lookup: CDR1 SGHRS, CDR2 YFSETQ. V was shortened by 0 bases and J by 5 bases, with 15 bases between the two germline ends. The CDR3 totals 15 residues. CDR3: CASSLGQTGVNEQYF. CDR3 DNA sequence: TGCGCCAGCAGCTTGGGCCAAACCGGGGTCAACGAGCAGTACTTC.

The gene calls are TRBV2 and TRBJ1-6; D gene uncertain. The germline gives CDR1 SNHLY, CDR2 FYNNEI. The CDR3 is 13 amino acids. Trimming stripped 7 bases from V and 8 bases from J, with 12 bases between. CDR3 coding DNA: TGTGCCAGCACGCCGACTCGGGATTCACCCCTCCACTTT. It specifies CASTPTRDSPLHF.

This clone was counted between two and nine times. CDR3 sequence (DNA): TGTGCCTTCAGGGGGCTAAGCTATGGCTACACCTTC. Residues: CAFRGLSYGYTF. The chain is built from TRBV30 and TRBJ1-2; TRBD1 aligns across 8 bases. With 7 bases clipped from V and 4 bases from J, the junction kept 5 bases outside the gene matches. The CDR3 contains 12 residues. Germline-derived CDR1 and CDR2 are GTSNPN and SVGIG (reference sequence). The full variable domain, with the rest looked up from reference TRBV30 and TRBJ1-2, is SQTIHQWPATLVQPVGSPLSLECTVEGTSNPNLYWYRQAAGRGLQLLFYSVGIGQISSEVPQNLSASRPQDRQFILSSKKLLLSDSGFYLCAFRGLSYGYTFGSGTRLTVV.

V is TRBV30 and J is TRBJ1-4; a possible D gene is TRBD1 (6 bases). The germline V gene encodes CDR1 GTSNPN and CDR2 SVGIG (reference sequence). The V and J ends lost 1 base and 0 bases respectively, with 21 bases between them. The CDR3 sequence is 19 residues long. CDR3 amino acids: CAWSGNRVNGIATNEKLFF. The CDR3 DNA follows: TGTGCCTGGAGTGGTAACAGGGTCAACGGTATCGCAACTAATGAAAAACTGTTTTTT.

The CDR3 DNA is TGTGCCAGCAGCCTGACAGGAATGAACACTGAAGCTTTCTTT. Protein product: CASSLTGMNTEAFF. This sequence joins TRBV7-2 and TRBJ1-1; possibly TRBD1 for D (6 bases). This CDR3 contains 14 residues. With 5 bases removed from V and 0 bases from J, the gap between germline ends came to 10 bases. Germline-derived CDR1 and CDR2 are SGHTA and FQGNSA.